This entry is about one T cell receptor beta chain. The target antigen is unknown. This record comes from a study of chemoradiotherapy in HPV16-positive cancers. Study-level information: Candidate HPV-specific clones and shared TCR motifs came from a couple of HPV16-positive patients.

The study, taken as a whole, reports: Candidate HPV-specific clones and E7-related TCR motifs grew in tumor during treatment. HPV-specific T cells were functionally defined from only a couple of HPV16-positive patients. In HPV16-positive patients, HPV-responsive T-cell expansion tracked better recurrence-free survival.

The repertoire was sequenced with immunoSEQ multiplex PCR; TCRdb's copy has only in-frame clones and lacks some. Altogether over a thousand clones are present, roughly 85% being singletons, with the ten largest covering around 8.8%. This CDR3 contains 15 residues. The sample was tumor tissue, taken from a patient who underwent chemoradiotherapy. The V gene is TRBV21-1, the J gene TRBJ1-1; whether TRBD1, the table's D call, matches the DNA was not checked. TRBV21-1 is described as a pseudogene. The clonotype originates from a human donor with HPV-associated anogenital cancer. Written as DNA, the CDR3 is TGTGCCAGCAGCACAACGGGACAACTTCACGCTGAAGCTTTCTTT. Translation: CASSTTGQLHAEAFF.